Listed below are T cell receptor beta chains from one sample, sequenced in a study of T cells after posttransplantation cyclophosphamide. Sequenced by immunoSEQ multiplex PCR; TCRdb stores in-frame clones only, minus some. The sample lists 34,000 or so clones; 75% to 95% were seen once. The sequencing sample was made of naive CD4+ T cells sorted from blood. Receptors were obtained from a man younger than 40 in good health and a related stem cell transplant donor. Each CDR3 is given with its conserved first and last residue. A D gene is named only where the DNA matches it firmly. Size is stated for part of the rows, as once, few or many counts, or as a class when the clone is expanded.

TRBJ2-7,-,TRBV6-1,-,11,CASRTSYEQYF,TGTGCCAGCAGAACCAGCTACGAGCAGTACTTC
TRBJ1-3,-,TRBV12-5,-,16,CASVPARGSGGNTIYF,TGTGCTAGTGTCCCTGCGAGAGGTTCGGGGGGAAACACCATATATTTT
TRBJ1-1,-,TRBV7-2,-,14,CASSLRAGVFEAFF,TGTGCCAGCAGCTTACGGGCAGGGGTCTTTGAAGCTTTCTTT
TRBJ2-3,-,TRBV6-1,TRBD1,15,CASSGGGQGEDTQYF,TGTGCCAGCAGTGGGGGGGGACAGGGTGAAGATACGCAGTATTTT
TRBJ2-1,-,TRBV15,TRBD2,15,CATSRPGPGGNEQFF,TGTGCCACCAGCAGACCCGGTCCGGGGGGCAATGAGCAGTTCTTC
TRBJ1-6,-,TRBV19,-,18,CASSIDTDRSSYNSPLHF,TGTGCCAGTAGTATAGATACAGACAGGAGCTCCTATAATTCACCCCTCCACTTT
TRBJ1-2,-,TRBV6-1,TRBD1,12,CASSDPMEQGSF,TGTGCCAGCAGTGATCCGATGGAACAGGGGTCCTTC
TRBJ2-5,-,TRBV27,TRBD1,14,CASSFWDSQETQYF,TGTGCCAGCAGTTTTTGGGACAGCCAAGAGACCCAGTACTTC
TRBJ2-7,-,TRBV7-2,-,14,CASSLVGQSNEQYF,TGTGCCAGCAGCTTAGTCGGACAGTCGAACGAGCAGTACTTC
TRBJ1-1,-,TRBV11-2,-,15,CASRSRSPQATEAFF,TGTGCCAGCAGGTCGAGGTCGCCCCAAGCCACTGAAGCTTTCTTT
TRBJ2-1,-,TRBV5-1,TRBD1,14,CASQRQGPYNEQFF,TGCGCCAGCCAGAGACAGGGTCCCTACAATGAGCAGTTCTTC
TRBJ1-2,-,TRBV6-5,TRBD1,13,CATLRDRTYGYTF,TGTGCCACCCTGCGGGACAGGACCTATGGCTACACCTTC
TRBJ2-7,-,TRBV19,-,15,CASSPPRARTYEQYF,TGTGCCAGTAGCCCTCCCAGGGCACGCACCTACGAGCAGTACTTC
TRBJ1-2,few,TRBV7-2,-,16,CASSLVRGGPNYGYTF,TGTGCCAGCAGCTTGGTTCGGGGGGGCCCCAACTATGGCTACACCTTC
TRBJ1-2,-,TRBV6-4,TRBD1,13,CASSDDRAWGYTF,TGTGCCAGCAGTGACGACAGGGCGTGGGGCTACACCTTC
TRBJ1-1,once,TRBV19,-,14,CASSIFAGKTEAFF,TGTGCCAGTAGTATTTTCGCAGGAAAAACTGAAGCTTTCTTT
TRBJ2-5,-,TRBV2,-,14,CASRPGTLQETQYF,TGTGCCAGCAGGCCCGGGACACTCCAAGAGACCCAGTACTTC
TRBJ1-2,few,TRBV9,-,14,CASSAGVGNYGYTF,TGTGCCAGCAGCGCAGGGGTAGGAAACTATGGCTACACCTTC
TRBJ1-5,-,TRBV27,-,18,CASSLRAEGLLGNQPQHF,TGTGCCAGCAGTTTACGAGCGGAAGGTTTGCTCGGCAATCAGCCCCAGCATTTT
TRBJ1-5,-,TRBV19,-,13,CASRPGWGQPQHF,TGTGCCAGTCGGCCAGGGTGGGGTCAGCCCCAGCATTTT
TRBJ2-3,-,TRBV4-1,TRBD2,14,CASSPGLAGDTQYF,TGCGCCAGCAGCCCCGGACTAGCGGGGGATACGCAGTATTTT
TRBJ2-2,once,TRBV11-3,-,13,CASSSVRTGELFF,TGTGCCAGCAGCTCCGTACGGACCGGGGAGCTGTTTTTT
TRBJ1-2,-,TRBV19,TRBD1,16,CASSGRDRGLAYGYTF,TGTGCCAGTAGCGGCCGGGACAGGGGGCTAGCTTATGGCTACACCTTC
TRBJ1-2,once,TRBV10-3,-,13,CAINRESNYGYTF,TGTGCCATCAATCGAGAGTCTAACTATGGCTACACCTTC
TRBJ2-1,-,TRBV29-1,TRBD1,11,CSVRTGGEQFF,TGCAGCGTTCGCACAGGGGGTGAGCAGTTCTTC
TRBJ2-1,-,TRBV7-6,-,15,CASSPQGLRNNEQFF,TGTGCCAGCAGCCCGCAGGGTCTGCGTAACAATGAGCAGTTCTTC
TRBJ1-4,-,TRBV4-3,TRBD1,16,CASSQDSRDRGEKLFF,TGCGCCAGCAGCCAAGATTCCCGGGACAGGGGTGAAAAACTGTTTTTT
TRBJ1-4,-,TRBV4-1,TRBD1,17,CASSQDAGGRGLEKLFF,TGCGCCAGCAGCCAAGATGCCGGGGGCAGGGGGCTGGAAAAACTGTTTTTT
TRBJ2-5,-,TRBV11-2,TRBD2,16,CASSLGVAGEGETQYF,TGTGCCAGCAGCTTAGGGGTAGCGGGGGAGGGAGAGACCCAGTACTTC
TRBJ2-6,-,TRBV19,-,16,CASSDPGERGANVLTF,TGTGCCAGTAGCGACCCAGGGGAACGAGGGGCCAACGTCCTGACTTTC
TRBJ1-3,-,TRBV12-5,TRBD1,16,CASGSGQVFSGNTIYF,TGTGCTAGTGGTTCGGGACAGGTCTTCTCTGGAAACACCATATATTTT
TRBJ1-5,-,TRBV7-2,-,14,CASSLSGGNQPQHF,TGTGCCAGCAGCCTGTCGGGAGGCAATCAGCCCCAGCATTTT
TRBJ1-1,-,TRBV6-5,TRBD1,13,CASSYTGVTEAFF,TGTGCCAGCAGTTACACAGGGGTCACTGAAGCTTTCTTT
TRBJ2-5,-,TRBV7-3,TRBD1,16,CASSFLSGTDQETQYF,TGTGCCAGCAGCTTTTTATCCGGGACAGACCAAGAGACCCAGTACTTC
TRBJ1-6,-,TRBV2,-,16,CASSELPGGGRSPLHF,TGTGCCAGCAGTGAACTCCCCGGGGGGGGAAGATCACCCCTCCACTTT
TRBJ1-4,once,TRBV6-6,-,14,CASTDHGTLEKLFF,TGTGCCAGCACTGACCACGGGACACTAGAAAAACTGTTTTTT
TRBJ1-5,once,TRBV27,-,18,CASSLIGFGRGRGQPQHF,TGTGCCAGCAGTTTAATAGGCTTTGGAAGGGGTCGAGGTCAGCCCCAGCATTTT
TRBJ1-1,-,TRBV7-3,TRBD1,13,CASSSNSQGAAFF,TGTGCCAGCAGCTCCAACTCACAGGGGGCTGCTTTCTTT
TRBJ2-7,-,TRBV6-5,TRBD1,15,CASSRGTGFSYEQYF,TGTGCCAGCAGCCGGGGGACAGGTTTCTCCTACGAGCAGTACTTC
TRBJ2-7,-,TRBV6-5,-,11,CASRRGDEQYF,TGTGCCAGCAGACGGGGAGACGAGCAGTACTTC
TRBJ2-2,-,TRBV7-9,-,15,CASSPGALRTGELFF,TGTGCCAGCAGCCCGGGAGCACTACGTACCGGGGAGCTGTTTTTT
TRBJ2-1,-,TRBV5-1,TRBD1,14,CASSFRDRGYEQFF,TGCGCCAGCAGCTTTAGGGACAGGGGATATGAGCAGTTCTTC
TRBJ2-7,-,TRBV11-2,TRBD1,14,CASSSTDRVNEQYF,TGTGCCAGCAGCTCTACGGACAGGGTCAACGAGCAGTACTTC
TRBJ2-3,-,TRBV19,-,13,CASSPGGTDTQYF,TGTGCCAGTAGCCCAGGGGGCACAGATACGCAGTATTTT
TRBJ2-7,few,TRBV18,-,15,CASSPTRKGAYEQYF,TGTGCCAGCTCACCCACCCGAAAGGGAGCCTACGAGCAGTACTTC
TRBJ2-7,-,TRBV6-5,TRBD1,16,CASSYSRGRLRYEQYF,TGTGCCAGCAGTTACTCGAGGGGGCGTTTGCGATACGAGCAGTACTTC
TRBJ2-7,-,TRBV4-3,-,14,CASSPAGGTYEQYF,TGCGCCAGCAGCCCCGCGGGTGGTACCTACGAGCAGTACTTC
TRBJ2-3,-,TRBV5-6,-,13,CASSLWGPDTQYF,TGTGCCAGCAGCTTGTGGGGCCCAGATACGCAGTATTTT
TRBJ1-5,-,TRBV19,-,14,CASMSGGTTGRQHF,TGTGCCAGCATGTCGGGGGGGACCACCGGTCGTCAGCATTTT
TRBJ1-5,-,TRBV27,-,15,CASSPRWQGNQPQHF,TGTGCCAGCAGCCCAAGGTGGCAGGGTAATCAGCCCCAGCATTTT
TRBJ1-5,-,TRBV18,-,13,CASSRKLNQPQHF,TGTGCCAGCTCGCGCAAGCTTAATCAGCCCCAGCATTTT
TRBJ1-5,-,TRBV2,-,13,CASMFAGSQPQHF,TGTGCCAGCATGTTTGCTGGGAGTCAGCCCCAGCATTTT
TRBJ1-1,once,TRBV7-7,-,13,CASSLQMNTEAFF,TGTGCTAGCAGCTTACAAATGAACACTGAAGCTTTCTTT
TRBJ2-3,-,TRBV29-1,TRBD1,14,CSVGDRAYTNTQYF,TGCAGCGTTGGAGACAGGGCCTATACAAATACGCAGTATTTT
TRBJ1-5,-,TRBV7-9,TRBD1,15,CASSFEGARQQPQHF,TGTGCCAGCAGCTTCGAGGGGGCGCGTCAACAGCCCCAGCATTTT
TRBJ1-3,-,TRBV7-6,-,16,CASSLARDSSGNTIYF,TGTGCCAGCAGCTTAGCGAGAGACTCCTCTGGAAACACCATATATTTT